These 3 T cell receptor beta chains originate from one sample sequenced in a study of graft-versus-host responses after intestinal transplantation. These receptors lack a known antigen. Method: immunoSEQ multiplex PCR; TCRdb's copy keeps in-frame clones and lacks some. Of around 49,000 clones listed, roughly nine tenths are singletons. This specimen consisted of unstimulated CD4+ T cells sorted from spleen or lymph node cells, obtained before transplant. All receptors come from a human donor who was the organ donor for an intestinal transplant.

This chain uses TRBV6-5 with TRBJ2-7; no firm D call. Looked up from germline, CDR1 is MNHEY and CDR2 is SVGAGI. Between the trimmed V and J ends, which lost 10 bases and 3 bases, there was a span of 19 bases. The CDR3 runs to 14 residues. The CDR3 region has the DNA TGTGCCATCCCCCGAGACACGTCAAGCTACGAGCAGTACTTC. It yields the protein CAIPRDTSSYEQYF.

The rearrangement links TRBV5-1 to TRBJ2-3, with TRBD2 matching over 8 bases. Trimming took 2 bases from V and 4 from J; bases not matched to a gene: 6. Germline V gene sequence: CDR1 SGHRS, CDR2 YFSETQ. CDR3 length: 15 amino acids. The DNA for the CDR3 is TGCGCCAGCAGCTTCCAAGCGGGAGAGGCAGATACGCAGTATTTT. Translation gives CASSFQAGEADTQYF.

As concerns this clone: This sample also contains other DNA sequences that code for the same CDR3. CDR3 in DNA: TGTGCCAGCAGCGTCTCCGGGAGAGCAGACAATGAGCAGTTCTTC. It yields the protein CASSVSGRADNEQFF. J is TRBJ2-1 and V is TRBV6-4, with D perhaps TRBD2 (6 bases). Trimming pared 6 bases from V and 5 bases from J, leaving 17 bases between. The CDR3 is 15 residues long. Germline V CDR1 and CDR2: MRHNA, SNTAGT.